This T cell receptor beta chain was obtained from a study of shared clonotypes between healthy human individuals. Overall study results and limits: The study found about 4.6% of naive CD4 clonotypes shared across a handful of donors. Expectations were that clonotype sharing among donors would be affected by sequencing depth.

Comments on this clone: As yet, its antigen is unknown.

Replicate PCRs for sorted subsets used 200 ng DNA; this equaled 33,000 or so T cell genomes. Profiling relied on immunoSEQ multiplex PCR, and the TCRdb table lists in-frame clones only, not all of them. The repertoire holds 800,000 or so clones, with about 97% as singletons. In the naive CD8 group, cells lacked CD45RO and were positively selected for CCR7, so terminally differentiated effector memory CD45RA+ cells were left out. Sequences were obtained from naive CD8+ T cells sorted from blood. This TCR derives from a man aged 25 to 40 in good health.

For the CDR3, the DNA is TGTGCCAGCAGCCCCCTAGCGGGAGGTCTCTACGAGCAGTACTTC. It encodes CASSPLAGGLYEQYF. V gene TRBV27 combines with J gene TRBJ2-7; TRBD2 agrees at 11 bases. CDR1 is MNHEY and CDR2 is SMNVEV in the germline V gene (reference sequence). Trimming at V came to 6 bases and at J to 3 bases, leaving 7 bases not matched to a gene. The CDR3 has 15 residues.